Listed below are T cell receptor beta chains from one sample, sequenced in a study of molecular identifiers for immune sequencing clone quantification. TCRdb re-analysed the PCR reads in MiXCR, keeping a single row per CDR3 protein. The data hold around 480,000 distinct CDR3 sequences, with over 20% observed a single time. The specimen was naive CD8+ T cells from blood, with Jurkat cell RNA spiked in. The receptors were sampled from a human donor in good health. Some libraries in this study had Jurkat cell RNA spiked in. Both conserved end residues are part of each CDR3. D genes are given only for firm matches. The size of a clone is reported for some rows only, either as once, few or many, or as a class for expanded clones.

many | . | TRBJ2-7 | TRBV9 | TGTGCCAGCAGCGTTGGTGAGACAGACTCCTACGAGCAGTACTTC | CASSVGETDSYEQYF
many | . | TRBJ1-1 | TRBV4-1 | TGCGCCAGCAGCCAAGCGGGTCTTGAAGCTTTCTTT | CASSQAGLEAFF
. | . | TRBJ2-7 | TRBV7-9 | TGTGCCAGCAGCCCCCCGGGACGGTACTACGAGCAGTACTTC | CASSPPGRYYEQYF
. | TRBD1 | TRBJ2-7 | TRBV29-1 | TGCAGCGTGGCCACAGGGGCGGACGAGCAGTACTTC | CSVATGADEQYF
few | . | TRBJ2-7 | TRBV20-1 | TGCAGTGCTGGTAGCGGCCCAAAACAGATCTCCTACGAGCAGTACTTC | CSAGSGPKQISYEQYF
many | TRBD2 | TRBJ2-7 | TRBV5-6 | TGTGCCAGCAGCTTTGGGGGACTAGCGGACGAATACGAGCAGTACTTC | CASSFGGLADEYEQYF
once | TRBD2 | TRBJ2-5 | TRBV3-1 | TGTGCCAGCAGCCAACAATGGACTAGCGGGCATCAAGAGACCCAGTACTTC | CASSQQWTSGHQETQYF
few | TRBD2 | TRBJ2-1 | TRBV7-3 | TGTGCCAGCAGCCCGCAGCCCCCCGGGGCTAGCGGGGACAATGAGCAGTTCTTC | CASSPQPPGASGDNEQFF
. | TRBD1 | TRBJ1-1 | TRBV19 | TGTGCCAGTAGTCAAGGACAGGTTTTCACTGAAGCTTTCTTT | CASSQGQVFTEAFF
many | . | TRBJ2-7 | TRBV4-1 | TGCGCCAGCAGCCAGATACTAGAGAGAGGCGAGCAGTACTTC | CASSQILERGEQYF
. | . | TRBJ1-3 | TRBV4-3 | TGCGCCAGCAGCCAAGATGTTCGCCAGGGGGGAAACACCATATATTTT | CASSQDVRQGGNTIYF
many | . | TRBJ2-2 | TRBV9 | TGTGCCAGCAGCGTAGCGATGGGAAGCACCGGGGAGCTGTTTTTT | CASSVAMGSTGELFF
many | TRBD1 | TRBJ1-2 | TRBV29-1 | TGCAGCACTCGACAGGGGGCCCTTTCTGGCTACACCTTC | CSTRQGALSGYTF
few | . | TRBJ2-1 | TRBV4-2 | TGTGCCAGCAGCCAAGGGGACTACAATGAGCAGTTCTTC | CASSQGDYNEQFF
. | . | TRBJ1-6 | TRBV5-3 | TGTGCCAGCAGCTTAGGGGTTGGCTTTGGAAATTCACCCCTCCACTTT | CASSLGVGFGNSPLHF
many | . | TRBJ2-1 | TRBV3-1 | TGTGCCAGCAGCCCCAGCGCCAGCGAGCAGTTCTTC | CASSPSASEQFF
many | . | TRBJ2-3 | TRBV6-5 | TGTGCCAGCAGTTACTCGGGTAGCGGCGTCGCAGATACGCAGTATTTT | CASSYSGSGVADTQYF
. | TRBD1 | TRBJ2-3 | TRBV14 | TGTGCCAGCAGCCCGCGGACAGGGACCATCTTGGATACGCAGTATTTT | CASSPRTGTILDTQYF
. | . | TRBJ1-6 | TRBV20-1 | TGCAGTGCTAGTGGAGGGATGTCCTATAATTCACCCCTCCACTTT | CSASGGMSYNSPLHF
few | TRBD1 | TRBJ2-7 | TRBV7-6 | TGTGCCAGCAGCCCTGGGACAGGGGGTGCCAGCTCCTACGAGCAGTACTTC | CASSPGTGGASSYEQYF
. | . | TRBJ1-5 | TRBV19 | TGTGCCACCGACAGGTGGGGAAGCAATCAGCCCCAGCATTTT | CATDRWGSNQPQHF
. | TRBD2 | TRBJ2-3 | TRBV4-2 | TGTGCCAGCAGCAGTCGGACTAGCGGGAGTTTAGATACGCAGTATTTT | CASSSRTSGSLDTQYF
once | . | TRBJ2-7 | TRBV6-2/TRBV6-3 | TGTGCCAGCAGTCCACGGCACAGCTCCTACGGGCAGTACTTC | CASSPRHSSYGQYF
many | . | TRBJ1-1 | TRBV5-6 | TGTGCCAGCAGCTTGGTAAGGGCCCCGAACACTGAAGCTTTCTTT | CASSLVRAPNTEAFF
many | . | TRBJ2-3 | TRBV20-1 | TGCAGTGCCCACCAGGGCAGGGCGGAAGATACGCAGTATTTT | CSAHQGRAEDTQYF
many | TRBD2 | TRBJ2-1 | TRBV7-2 | TGTGCCAGCAGCTTAGGACTAGCGCGAACCTACAATGAGCAGTTCTTC | CASSLGLARTYNEQFF
many | TRBD2 | TRBJ2-1 | TRBV7-3 | TGTGCCAGCAGCTGGATAGCGGGAGAAGGCAATGAGCAGTTCTTC | CASSWIAGEGNEQFF
. | . | TRBJ1-5 | TRBV7-8 | TGTGCCGGCAGCCTAACCGCGGCGAGGGAGTATAGCAATCAGCCCCAGCATTTC | CAGSLTAAREYSNQPQHF
few | . | TRBJ1-5 | TRBV12-3/TRBV12-4 | TGTGCCAGCAGTTTGTGGTCGGAAAAGAATCAGCCCCAGCATTTT | CASSLWSEKNQPQHF
. | TRBD1 | TRBJ1-4 | TRBV13 | TGTGCCAGCAGCCCGACGAGGGGGACAGGGGGCGAGGCTAATGAAAAACTGTTTTTT | CASSPTRGTGGEANEKLFF
. | . | TRBJ1-5 | TRBV10-3 | TGTGCCATCAGTGAGTGGGGCGATCAGCCCCAGCATTTT | CAISEWGDQPQHF
many | . | TRBJ2-7 | TRBV29-1 | TGCAGCGTACTACTGACAGCTTACGAGCAGTACTTC | CSVLLTAYEQYF
many | . | TRBJ2-3 | TRBV6-2/TRBV6-3 | TGTGCCAGCAGTTACTCGAGCCTTACCCCCACAGATACGCAGTATTTT | CASSYSSLTPTDTQYF
many | TRBD1 | TRBJ2-7 | TRBV7-9 | TGTGCCAGCAGCCACGACAACTTGGGGGACAGGGGCCACTACGAGCAGTACTTC | CASSHDNLGDRGHYEQYF
. | . | TRBJ2-3 | TRBV6-6 | TGTGCCAGCAGTTACGCGGACACAGATACGCAGTATTTT | CASSYADTDTQYF
. | . | TRBJ1-2 | TRBV18 | TGTGCCAGCTCACTCTATGAACCCAAACAGGGCGGCTATGGCTACACCTTC | CASSLYEPKQGGYGYTF
. | TRBD2 | TRBJ2-1 | TRBV7-3 | TGTGCCAGCAGCTTCACTAGCGGGGAGACCCTTTACAATGAGCAGTTCTTC | CASSFTSGETLYNEQFF
few | TRBD1 | TRBJ2-1 | TRBV4-3 | TGCGCCAGCAGTCCGGACAGGGCCCATGAGCAGTTCTTC | CASSPDRAHEQFF
few | . | TRBJ2-3 | TRBV4-3 | TGCGCCAGCAGCCAAGAACAGGGCCCAGTCTCCACAGATACGCAGTATTTT | CASSQEQGPVSTDTQYF
once | TRBD1 | TRBJ2-4 | TRBV3-1 | TGTGCCAGCAGCCCCACCCTCCTCGACAGGGGGGCCCGGAGCATTCAGTACTTC | CASSPTLLDRGARSIQYF
many | . | TRBJ2-7 | TRBV5-1 | TGCGCCAGCAGCCCTCTTAGCGACGAGCAGTACTTC | CASSPLSDEQYF
. | TRBD1 | TRBJ1-1 | TRBV6-6 | TGTGCCAGCAGAGGACAGGCCTATGAAGCTTTCTTT | CASRGQAYEAFF
few | . | TRBJ2-1 | TRBV20-1 | TGCAGTGCTAGAGATTTAGGGGGCAATGAGCAGTTCTTC | CSARDLGGNEQFF
few | TRBD1 | TRBJ1-4 | TRBV30 | TGTGCCTGGACTTTCGGACAGGGATATGAAAAACTGTTTTTT | CAWTFGQGYEKLFF
many | . | TRBJ2-5 | TRBV19 | TGTGCCAGTAGTATCGGGAGTCAAGAGACCCAGTACTTC | CASSIGSQETQYF
few | TRBD1 | TRBJ1-2 | TRBV28 | TGTGCCAGCAGCCTCCGACAGGGGGGGCTTGGCTACACCTTC | CASSLRQGGLGYTF
few | . | TRBJ2-5 | TRBV7-9 | TGTGCCAGCAGCTTAAACAGCCCAGAGACCCAGTACTTC | CASSLNSPETQYF
few | TRBD1 | TRBJ1-1 | TRBV6-5 | TGTGCCAGCAGTTCAGGGGGAGGGAACACTGAAGCTTTCTTT | CASSSGGGNTEAFF
many | TRBD1 | TRBJ1-5 | TRBV12-3/TRBV12-4 | TGTGCCAGCAGTGCCGGGACAGGGGCCCGACCCCAGCATTTT | CASSAGTGARPQHF
. | . | TRBJ1-5 | TRBV24-1 | TGTGCCACCAGTGAGGGAGGGGATGGTGGTCAGCCCCAGCATTTT | CATSEGGDGGQPQHF
few | . | TRBJ2-7 | TRBV5-1 | TGCGCCAGCAGCTGGACCTACGGAAGCTCCTACGAGCAGTACTTC | CASSWTYGSSYEQYF
. | TRBD1 | TRBJ1-5 | TRBV19 | TGTGCCAGTAGTACCCCCACCGGGACAGCTGATCAGCCCCAGCATTTT | CASSTPTGTADQPQHF
. | TRBD2 | TRBJ2-1 | TRBV11-3 | TGTGCCAGCAGCTGGGGACTAGCCTATGAGCAGTTCTTC | CASSWGLAYEQFF
many | . | TRBJ1-1 | TRBV28 | TGTGCCAGCACCTTTTTGAAGTGGAACACTGAAGCTTTCTTT | CASTFLKWNTEAFF